This T cell receptor beta chain was profiled in a study of response to subunit inactivated influenza vaccine. Overall study findings and caveats: Each seasonal influenza vaccination, the authors suggested, recruits few new T cells.

Each CDR3 protein gets one entry after TCRdb re-called the RT-PCR reads with MiXCR. The table shows 550,000 to 600,000 distinct CDR3 sequences, with about 12% occurring only once. The V gene lost 7 bases and the J gene lost 2 bases, with 13 bases spanning the gap. Germline lookup yields CDR1 SQVTM and CDR2 ANQGSEA. CDR3 length equals 13 residues. This clonotype was detected ten times or more. No antigen is known for it. The material was PBMCs from blood, obtained on the day of vaccination. This clonotype originated in a man aged 45-60 years who received an inactivated influenza vaccine. The chain joins TRBV29-1 to TRBJ2-3; no clear D gene. CDR3 DNA: TGCAGCGCTGACACGGAAATCACAGATACGCAGTATTTT. It translates to CSADTEITDTQYF.